This TCR beta chain stems from a study of human T cells and chemical hapten exposure. Across the whole study: It was small differences in pooled library volume that mainly caused per-sample TCR yields to vary. Study-wide results and limits: Unchanged with DPC sensitization were TCRs above 1 in 1000 frequency.

This clonotype was found many times. Its target is unknown. Time point reported: healthy volunteer bleed at 2 weeks. Sequencing started from total RNA isolated from unfractionated whole blood. V lost 1 base and J lost 3, with 12 bases in between. In germline, CDR1 is DFQATT, CDR2 SNEGSKA (reference sequence). This CDR3 has 14 residues. Unique molecular identifiers were linked by the library to individual cDNA molecules. Original processing methods: Approximately 99,000 TCRs per sample was the median, with a range of about 20,000 to 690,600. TCRdb re-called the RACE reads with MiXCR, one entry per CDR3 protein. The V and J calls shown here were made by TCRdb, not taken from the authors' results. Of about 46,000 distinct CDR3 sequences listed, 3.5% to 4.5% are singletons.

Sequences were obtained from whole blood. The rearrangement uses TRBV20-1 and TRBJ1-1; D possibly corresponds to TRBD1 (5 bases). The origin of this receptor is a female donor in good health. Some clones in this sample may be carry-over from other donors' samples. This chain's CDR3 is CSARAGGGHTEAFF. DNA of the CDR3: TGCAGTGCTAGAGCCGGCGGGGGTCACACTGAAGCTTTCTTT.